The 16 T cell receptor beta chains below come from one sample, sequenced in a study of beta chain features in type 1 diabetes (dated 2018 in TCRdb). The study at large found these results: Type 1 diabetes patients showed a moderate but significant shortening of TCRB CDR3 length in all four CD4+ subsets.

Libraries were prepared through the immunoSEQ multiplex PCR assay. The High Capacity cDNA Reverse Transcription Kit was used to reverse transcribe all of the isolated RNA, meaning that expressed TCRB transcripts were what got sequenced. TCRdb limited this immuneACCESS table to in-frame rearrangements with V and J called. A share of clones is missing; checked studies link under half to unresolved V genes, and the rest is unexplained. Here the sample has a few hundred thousand clones; 9.6% occur a single time. About 0.6% of the sample rests with the top ten. Which antigens these TCRs recognize remains unknown. Sample: central memory CD4+ T cells from blood. All receptors derive from a man aged 25-45 years with type 1 diabetes.

V usage is TRBV28 and J usage is TRBJ2-1; 10 bases are a match to TRBD2. V lost 6 bases to trimming and J lost 5 bases; unmatched junction nucleotides: 13. The CDR3 spans 17 residues. Germline V gene sequence: CDR1 MDHEN, CDR2 SYDVKM. Written as DNA, the CDR3 is TGTGCCAGCAGGGCCTTCCCGGGACTAGCGCCACACAATGAGCAGTTCTTC. Translating it yields CASRAFPGLAPHNEQFF. The variable domain in full, with the rest retrieved from reference TRBV28 and TRBJ2-1, is DVKVTQSSRYLVKRTGEKVFLECVQDMDHENMFWYRQDPGLGLRLIYFSYDVKMKEKGDIPEGYSVSREKKERFSLILESASTNQTSMYLCASRAFPGLAPHNEQFFGPGTRLTVL.

This clone was seen a few times. The gene calls are TRBV5-4 and TRBJ2-1, with 11 bases aligning to TRBD2. The CDR3 totals 15 residues. Germline lookup yields CDR1 SGHNT and CDR2 YYREEE (reference sequence). Losses at the gene ends were 3 bases for V and 3 bases for J; bases not matched to a gene: 2. CDR3 DNA: TGTGCCAGCAGCTCGGGACTAGCGGACTACAATGAGCAGTTCTTC. Its protein is CASSSGLADYNEQFF.

The chain uses TRBV2 and TRBJ1-1; D ambiguous. Germline CDR1 SNHLY, CDR2 FYNNEI. The CDR3 length is 14 residues. Between the trimmed V and J ends, which lost 3 bases and 6 bases, there was a span of 14 bases. Here the CDR3 reads CASSDGVGVAEAFF. The CDR3 DNA sequence: TGTGCCAGCAGTGATGGGGTGGGAGTGGCTGAAGCTTTCTTT.

This clone appeared a few times. V usage is TRBV7-2 and J usage is TRBJ2-1; D may be TRBD2 (7 bases). The germline V gene has CDR1 SGHTA and CDR2 FQGNSA. V lost 1 base and J 2 bases, leaving 15 bases between the germline ends. The CDR3 loop spans 17 amino acids. CDR3 coding DNA: TGTGCCAGCAGCTTAGTGTATGGGGGGGACACCTACAATGAGCAGTTCTTC. Residues: CASSLVYGGDTYNEQFF.

This clone was recorded many times. The chain uses TRBV14 and TRBJ1-1, with D unresolved. Per the germline V gene, CDR1 is SGHDN and CDR2 is FVKESK. V lost 0 bases to trimming and J lost 4 bases, with 9 bases between them. The CDR3 spans 14 residues. CDR3 sequence (DNA): TGTGCCAGCAGCCAAGACCATCGGAGCACTGAAGCTTTCTTT. Protein product: CASSQDHRSTEAFF.

V usage is TRBV5-1 and J usage is TRBJ2-4; possibly TRBD2 for D (6 bases). The CDR3 runs 15 residues. The germline V gene encodes CDR1 SGHRS and CDR2 YFSETQ. V shed 0 bases and J shed 9 bases, with 16 bases lying between them. CDR3 nucleotide sequence: TGCGCCAGCAGCTTGGGGACGGGAGCGGGTAGCATTCAGTACTTC. Its protein is CASSLGTGAGSIQYF.

This clone was observed many times. V gene TRBV10-3 combines with J gene TRBJ2-1, with D perhaps matching TRBD1 (6 bases). The CDR3 consists of 15 residues. V lost 10 bases, J lost 7 bases, and 23 bases lay in between. The V gene's germline CDR1 is ENHRY and CDR2 SYGVKD. The CDR3 nucleotides read TGTGCCACCTCGAAGGGTCCAGGGGCGTTGAATGAGCAGTTCTTC. Its translation is CATSKGPGALNEQFF.

The chain employs TRBV6-5 and TRBJ2-1; D unclear. V was trimmed by 5 bases and J by 0 bases, leaving 11 bases between them. The CDR3 runs to 15 residues. CDR1 and CDR2 from the germline V gene are MNHEY and SVGAGI. The CDR3, as DNA: TGTGCCAGCAGTAAATCACCTAGCTCCTACAATGAGCAGTTCTTC. Amino acid sequence: CASSKSPSSYNEQFF.

This clone was observed a few times. J is TRBJ2-2 and V is TRBV7-3; D may be TRBD2 (6 bases). The CDR3 extends over 15 amino acids. The V end lost 5 bases, the J end lost 4 bases, and 14 bases lay between the germline ends. CDR1 is SGHTA and CDR2 is FQGTGA in the germline V gene. CDR3 in amino acids: CASSRDSPSTGELFF. The CDR3 DNA reads TGTGCCAGCAGCAGGGACTCCCCCAGCACCGGGGAGCTGTTTTTT.

In the case of this clone: One junction end disagrees with the germline gene, perhaps due to a read error. V and J are TRBV7-7 and TRBJ2-5; D tentatively reads TRBD1 or TRBD2 (6 bases each). CDR3 length equals 13 residues. Looked up from germline, CDR1 is SSHAT and CDR2 is FNYEAQ (reference sequence). The CDR3 reads CASSLGGGQTQYF. The DNA of the CDR3 is TGTGCTAGCAGCTTAGGAGGGGGGCAGACCCAGTACTTC.

V and J are TRBV14 and TRBJ2-5, with 10 bases identical to TRBD2. CDR1 and CDR2 from the germline V gene are SGHDN and FVKESK. V lost 2 bases and J lost 11; bases outside the gene matches: 11. The CDR3 is 15 residues long. CDR3 residues: CASSQRLAGAGEQYF. The CDR3 nucleotides are TGTGCCAGCAGCCAACGGCTAGCGGGAGCTGGGGAGCAGTACTTC.

The V and J genes are TRBV19 and TRBJ1-1; D gene unclear. Germline V gene lookup returns CDR1 LNHDA and CDR2 SQIVND (reference sequence). The V gene lost 7 bases and the J gene lost 2 bases, with 11 bases spanning the gap. This CDR3 comprises 13 residues. CDR3 bases: TGTGCCAGTATCCCGGGCCAAAACACTGAAGCTTTCTTT. Amino acid sequence: CASIPGQNTEAFF.

This chain uses TRBV13 with TRBJ2-3; the match to TRBD2 covers 12 bases. Germline assignment: CDR1 PRHDT and CDR2 FYEKMQ (reference sequence). CDR3 length: 21 amino acids. The trim removed 2 bases at V and 0 bases at J, leaving 15 bases unmatched. CDR3 sequence: CASSLIGPGTSGWGSTDTQYF. In nucleotides, the CDR3 is TGTGCCAGCAGCTTAATCGGTCCCGGGACTAGCGGGTGGGGTAGCACAGATACGCAGTATTTT.

This clone was detected a few times. J is TRBJ2-3 and V is TRBV7-8; no clear D. The CDR3 has 14 residues. Germline V gene lookup returns CDR1 SGHVS and CDR2 FQNEAQ. The V and J ends lost 5 bases and 0 bases respectively, with 9 bases between them. The CDR3 loop is CASSPRESTDTQYF. DNA of the CDR3: TGTGCCAGCAGCCCTCGAGAAAGCACAGATACGCAGTATTTT.

This clone was seen a handful of times. The chain recombines TRBV14 with TRBJ2-5; a weak D match, TRBD2 (5 bases). This CDR3 comprises 12 residues. With 4 bases removed from V and 7 bases from J, the gap between germline ends came to 10 bases. Germline V gene data show CDR1 as SGHDN and CDR2 as FVKESK. CDR3 sequence: CASSPTSWTQYF. The DNA of the CDR3 is TGTGCCAGCAGCCCTACTAGTTGGACCCAGTACTTC.

In this sample, this clone turned up a few times. The J gene is TRBJ2-7, the V gene TRBV15, with 11 bases that match TRBD1. Germline values: CDR1 LNHNV, CDR2 YYDKDF (reference sequence). Trimming cost V 0 bases and J 3 bases; bases outside gene matches: 4. The length of the CDR3 is 16 residues. The CDR3 reads CATSRDRGTGGYEQYF. The CDR3 DNA sequence: TGTGCCACCAGCAGAGATCGTGGGACAGGGGGCTACGAGCAGTACTTC.